These 30 T cell receptor beta chains were all obtained from the same sample, sequenced in a study of beta chain features in type 1 diabetes (dated by TCRdb to the late 2010s). The library was built by means of the immunoSEQ multiplex PCR assay. The entire isolated RNA was reverse transcribed using the High Capacity cDNA Reverse Transcription Kit, and thus expressed TCRB transcripts were sequenced. TCRdb obtained this table from immuneACCESS and retained in-frame rearrangements with V and J assigned. These tables miss some clones; where compared with another copy, unresolved V genes account for less than half of the shortfall, and the remainder is unexplained. The sample profile shows about 320,000 clones; 12% to 15% of them were found once. The ten largest clones take up about 6.7% of the sample. The source material was central memory CD4+ T cells from blood. These receptor sequences come from a man between 25 and 39 years old in good health.

The chain combines TRBV19 with TRBJ2-7, with TRBD1 matching 7 bases. CDR3 size: 17 residues. Germline CDR1 is LNHDA and CDR2 is SQIVND (reference sequence). With V trimmed by 5 bases and J by 0 bases, 13 bases remained unmatched. The CDR3, as DNA: TGTGCCAGTAGTCGGGACAGCTTTCGACACCCCTCCTACGAGCAGTACGTC. This encodes CASSRDSFRHPSYEQYV.

There are a few counts of this clone. The CDR3 DNA is TGTGCCAGCAGCTTAGGTTTGGGGGCGAGTGGCTACACCTTC. It translates to CASSLGLGASGYTF. The chain carries TRBV7-3 and TRBJ1-2; TRBD1 is a possible D gene (6 bases). CDR1 and CDR2 (germline): SGHTA, FQGTGA. V gave up 2 bases and J gave up 7 bases, with 14 bases separating them. The length of the CDR3 is 14 residues.

This clone was picked up a small number of times. The V and J genes are TRBV11-3 and TRBJ1-3; TRBD1 might be the D (5 bases). The V end was cut by 4 bases, the J end by 0 bases, with 13 bases between. The CDR3 has 16 residues. Germline V gene data show CDR1 as SGHNT and CDR2 as YENEEA. The CDR3 region is CASSSTVTYSGNTIYF. The CDR3 nucleotides read TGTGCCAGCAGCTCGACAGTAACCTACTCTGGAAACACCATATATTTT.

The chain combines TRBV10-3 with TRBJ1-1; a weak D match, TRBD1 (6 bases). Germline assignment: CDR1 ENHRY and CDR2 SYGVKD. The CDR3 has 14 amino acids. Trimming shortened V by 6 bases and J by 1 base, and 12 bases separated the two germline ends. The CDR3 here is CAISRQERNTEAFF. In nucleotides, the CDR3 is TGTGCCATCAGCCGACAGGAAAGGAACACTGAAGCTTTCTTT.

This chain links TRBV5-4 with TRBJ2-5; tentative D call: TRBD2 (7 bases). This CDR3 has 16 amino acids. The V gene lost 2 bases and the J gene lost 0 bases, with 14 bases spanning the gap. The germline gives CDR1 SGHNT, CDR2 YYREEE (reference sequence). The chain's CDR3 is CASSLQGGGYQETQYF. The CDR3 DNA sequence: TGTGCCAGCAGCTTACAGGGCGGGGGCTACCAAGAGACCCAGTACTTC.

The CDR3 is CATSRTGTFGEKLFF. CDR3 sequence (DNA): TGTGCCACCAGCAGGACCGGGACATTCGGCGAAAAACTGTTTTTT. V and J are TRBV15 and TRBJ1-4; possible D gene TRBD1, 6 bases. Germline V lookup: CDR1 LNHNV, CDR2 YYDKDF (reference sequence). CDR3 length: 15 amino acids. Trimming left V 3 bases short and J 8 bases short, with 16 bases between. Full variable domain (rest looked up from reference TRBV15 and TRBJ1-4): DAMVIQNPRYQVTQFGKPVTLSCSQTLNHNVMYWYQQKSSQAPKLLFHYYDKDFNNEADTPDNFQSRRPNTSFCFLDIRSPGLGDTAMYLCATSRTGTFGEKLFFGSGTQLSVL.

The chain combines TRBV19 with TRBJ2-7, with 10 bases that match TRBD2. From germline, CDR1 is LNHDA and CDR2 SQIVND (reference sequence). The CDR3 contains 17 residues. Losses at the gene ends were 7 bases for V and 5 bases for J; bases not matched to a gene: 17. This CDR3 reads CASKTLAGVRPSDEQYV. CDR3 DNA: TGTGCCAGTAAGACGCTAGCGGGAGTGCGGCCAAGCGACGAGCAGTACGTC.

This clone was counted between two and nine times. This same CDR3 is encoded by further DNA sequences in the sample. The genes are TRBV2 and TRBJ1-3; tentative D call: TRBD1 (5 bases). The CDR3 spans 14 residues. Germline loops: CDR1 SNHLY, CDR2 FYNNEI. The V end lost 2 bases, the J end lost 1 base, and 6 bases lay between the germline ends. The CDR3 loop is CASSESGSGNTIYF. CDR3 sequence (DNA): TGTGCCAGCAGTGAATCAGGGTCTGGAAACACCATATATTTT.

This clone has a handful of counts. CDR3 in amino acids: CASSLMGQGSPLHF. As DNA, the CDR3 is TGTGCCAGCAGCTTAATGGGACAGGGGTCACCCCTCCACTTT. This chain links TRBV2 with TRBJ1-6, with 10 bases matching TRBD1. The J segment lost 10 bases and the V segment lost 6 bases, leaving 6 bases of the junction unmatched. Germline V lookup: CDR1 SNHLY, CDR2 FYNNEI. The CDR3 extends over 14 amino acids.

V gene TRBV5-4 combines with J gene TRBJ2-7; 8 nucleotides line up with TRBD1. There are 15 residues in the CDR3. Trimming removed 5 bases from V and 0 bases from J; junction bases left unmatched: 7. Germline lookup yields CDR1 SGHNT and CDR2 YYREEE (reference sequence). The CDR3 loop is CASSPGGISSYEQYF. CDR3 nucleotide sequence: TGTGCCAGCAGTCCAGGGGGCATAAGCTCCTACGAGCAGTACTTC.

This clone was seen a few times. The CDR3 coding sequence is TGTGCCAGTAATACCGGGACAGGGGTCTACTTC. Its translation: CASNTGTGVYF. This chain joins TRBV19 and TRBJ2-7; 10 bases are shared with TRBD1. CDR3 length: 11 residues. Germline V gives CDR1 LNHDA, CDR2 SQIVND (reference sequence). After removal of 7 bases from V and 13 bases from J, the junction contained 7 bases not matched to a gene.

This clone was seen more than once but under ten times. V usage is TRBV5-1 and J usage is TRBJ2-5, with TRBD1 matching over 7 bases. There are 13 residues in the CDR3. The trim removed 4 bases at V and 5 bases at J, leaving 5 bases unmatched. CDR1 is SGHRS, CDR2 YFSETQ, per germline. The CDR3 here is CASSLGQTETQYF. DNA of the CDR3: TGCGCCAGCAGCCTGGGACAGACGGAGACCCAGTACTTC. Full variable domain (outside the CDR3, taken from reference TRBV5-1 and TRBJ2-5): KAGVTQTPRYLIKTRGQQVTLSCSPISGHRSVSWYQQTPGQGLQFLFEYFSETQRNKGNFPGRFSGRQFSNSRSEMNVSTLELGDSALYLCASSLGQTETQYFGPGTRLLVL.

This clone was counted ten times or more. The CDR3 here is CASSLEGRKETQYF. DNA of the CDR3: TGCGCCAGCAGCTTGGAAGGCAGAAAAGAGACCCAGTACTTC. The chain employs TRBV5-1 and TRBJ2-5; D unclear. With 0 bases removed from V and 3 bases from J, the gap between germline ends came to 9 bases. This CDR3 comprises 14 residues. CDR1 SGHRS and CDR2 YFSETQ come from the germline V gene.

This chain links TRBV6-1 with TRBJ2-2; tentative D call: TRBD1 (5 bases). The CDR3 totals 13 residues. V was trimmed by 5 bases and J by 4 bases, leaving 8 bases between them. Germline V lookup: CDR1 MNHNS, CDR2 SASEGT. The CDR3 protein is CASSQGLTGELFF. In DNA form, the CDR3 reads TGTGCCAGCAGTCAGGGCCTCACCGGGGAGCTGTTTTTT.

This clone was observed a handful of times. CDR3 bases: TGTGCCTGGGGACAAGGCAATGAGCAGTTCTTC. It codes for CAWGQGNEQFF. The chain employs TRBV30 and TRBJ2-1, with D possibly being TRBD1 (5 bases). Germline CDR1 reads GTSNPN; CDR2 reads SVGIG (reference sequence). Trimming left V 5 bases short and J 6 bases short, with 8 bases between. The length of the CDR3 is 11 residues. Based on the CDR3 plus reference TRBV30 and TRBJ2-1, the full variable domain is SQTIHQWPATLVQPVGSPLSLECTVEGTSNPNLYWYRQAAGRGLQLLFYSVGIGQISSEVPQNLSASRPQDRQFILSSKKLLLSDSGFYLCAWGQGNEQFFGPGTRLTVL.

The chain couples TRBV28 to TRBJ1-1; tentatively, D is TRBD1 (5 bases). The CDR3 runs to 15 residues. V was cut by 7 bases and J by 4 bases, with 19 bases left in between. Germline V lookup: CDR1 MDHEN, CDR2 SYDVKM. The CDR3 here is CASTYPAGGGTEAFF. The CDR3 nucleotides are TGTGCCAGCACCTACCCGGCTGGGGGAGGCACTGAAGCTTTCTTT.

In its sample, this clone was seen a few times. The rearrangement joins TRBV5-6 to TRBJ1-6; 10 positions match TRBD1. CDR3 length: 17 residues. Looked up from germline, CDR1 is SGHDT and CDR2 is YYEEEE. V trimming: 4 bases; J trimming: 3 bases; junction bases outside the gene matches: 7. CDR3 loop: CASSVGQGGHYNSPLHF. CDR3 nucleotides: TGTGCCAGCAGCGTCGGACAGGGGGGACACTATAATTCACCCCTCCACTTT.

V usage is TRBV18 and J usage is TRBJ1-2; D might be TRBD1 (6 bases). The CDR3 extends over 12 amino acids. V was shortened by 3 bases and J by 7 bases, with 9 bases between the two germline ends. The germline gives CDR1 KGHSH, CDR2 LQKENI. Here the CDR3 reads CASSPGGGGYTF. The CDR3 coding sequence is TGTGCCAGCTCACCCGGAGGGGGTGGCTACACCTTC. Drawing the rest from reference TRBV18 and TRBJ1-2, the complete variable domain is NAGVMQNPRHLVRRRGQEARLRCSPMKGHSHVYWYRQLPEEGLKFMVYLQKENIIDESGMPKERFSAEFPKEGPSILRIQQVVRGDSAAYFCASSPGGGGYTFGSGTRLTVV.

The chain joins TRBV2 to TRBJ2-5; D unresolved. The V end was cut by 5 bases, the J end by 9 bases, with 31 bases between. This CDR3 region has 18 residues. Per germline, CDR1 SNHLY and CDR2 FYNNEI. The CDR3 loop is CASSLPLSVGVRPQAQYF. The CDR3 DNA is TGTGCCAGCAGTCTACCTCTTTCCGTTGGGGTTCGGCCTCAGGCCCAGTACTTC.

The table lists this clone with a few counts. The gene calls are TRBV7-3 and TRBJ2-5; D unresolved. Trimming removed 4 bases at V and 5 bases at J, with 2 bases between. Germline values: CDR1 SGHTA, CDR2 FQGTGA. The CDR3 covers 10 residues. The CDR3 bases are TGTGCCAGCAGCTGGGAGACCCAGTACTTC. Translation gives CASSWETQYF.

Comment on this clone: At one of its ends the junction is not consistent with the germline gene, which may arise from a read error. The V gene is TRBV5-1, the J gene TRBJ2-5, with D unclear. CDR3 length: 13 residues. Germline-derived CDR1 and CDR2 are SGHRS and YFSETQ. The CDR3 spells CASTLGSGETQYF. The CDR3, as DNA: TGCGCCAGCACCTTGGGGTCCGGGGAGACCCAGTACTTC.

This sequence joins TRBV19 and TRBJ1-2; D gene unclear. The CDR3 sequence is 11 residues long. Germline lookup yields CDR1 LNHDA and CDR2 SQIVND (reference sequence). Deletions cut 5 bases from V and 5 bases from J, with 6 bases between. CDR3 in amino acids: CASSDFYGYTF. In DNA, the CDR3 is TGTGCCAGTAGTGACTTTTATGGCTACACCTTC. Full variable domain (rest looked up from reference TRBV19 and TRBJ1-2): DGGITQSPKYLFRKEGQNVTLSCEQNLNHDAMYWYRQDPGQGLRLIYYSQIVNDFQKGDIAEGYSVSREKKESFPLTVTSAQKNPTAFYLCASSDFYGYTFGSGTRLTVV.

In its sample, this clone was seen many times. The V gene is TRBV6-1, the J gene TRBJ2-7; 7 positions match TRBD2. The germline CDR1 and CDR2 sequences are MNHNS and SASEGT. The CDR3 runs to 14 residues. The trim removed 2 bases at V and 5 bases at J, leaving 6 bases unmatched. CDR3 in amino acids: CASSEFGGSDEQYV. DNA for the CDR3: TGTGCCAGCAGTGAATTCGGGGGGTCGGACGAGCAGTACGTC.

The chain joins TRBV2 to TRBJ2-2; D perhaps matches TRBD2 (6 bases). Germline-derived CDR1 and CDR2 are SNHLY and FYNNEI. The CDR3 totals 13 residues. V lost 10 bases and J lost 4, with 13 bases in between. CDR3 loop: CAITLAATGELFF. As DNA, the CDR3 is TGTGCCATTACTTTAGCGGCCACCGGGGAGCTGTTTTTT.

The chain is built from TRBV21-1 and TRBJ1-6. TRBV21-1 is a pseudogene. This CDR3 comprises 12 residues. This CDR3 is CASSVRGSPLHF. Written as DNA, the CDR3 is TGTGCCAGCAGCGTACGGGGATCACCCCTCCACTTT.

This clone was seen more than once but under ten times. The chain joins TRBV5-1 to TRBJ1-2; 7 nucleotides agree with TRBD1. CDR1 is SGHRS and CDR2 is YFSETQ in the germline V gene. Unmatched junction bases numbered 3, after V lost 0 bases and J lost 7 bases. This CDR3 spans 13 amino acids. The CDR3 loop reads CASSLGQGGGYTF. The CDR3 DNA sequence: TGCGCCAGCAGCTTGGGACAGGGCGGTGGCTACACCTTC.

J is TRBJ1-6 and V is TRBV15; D might be TRBD1 (5 bases). Trimming took 3 bases from V and 10 from J, leaving 25 bases between them. Germline CDR1 and CDR2: LNHNV and YYDKDF (reference sequence). The CDR3 consists of 18 residues. CDR3 in DNA: TGTGCCACCAGCAGGGATAGGGGCGGGCGGCAGGTCCGATCACCCCTCCACTTT. This translates into CATSRDRGGRQVRSPLHF.

This CDR3 reads CASSDGPYGYTF. In DNA, the CDR3 is TGTGCCAGCAGTGACGGACCCTATGGCTACACCTTC. The rearrangement uses TRBV25-1 and TRBJ1-2, with D uncertain. Trimming cost V 3 bases and J 4 bases, with 6 bases left between them. Germline lookup yields CDR1 MGHDK and CDR2 SYGVNS. The CDR3 extends over 12 amino acids.

The V gene is TRBV11-3, the J gene TRBJ1-4; a weak D match, TRBD1 (5 bases). V lost 4 bases and J 0 bases, leaving 12 bases between the germline ends. Germline CDR1 reads SGHNT; CDR2 reads YENEEA. The CDR3 has 16 amino acids. CDR3 nucleotides: TGTGCCAGCAGCTCTAGGGGAGGCGCAACTAATGAAAAACTGTTTTTT. It encodes CASSSRGGATNEKLFF.

This chain uses TRBV9 with TRBJ1-4; the D is unclear. The germline V and J ends were trimmed by 3 bases and 4 bases, with 13 bases remaining between them. Per germline, CDR1 SGDLS and CDR2 YYNGEE. This CDR3 has 15 amino acids. CDR3 DNA: TGTGCCAGCAGCGCCTCCGGGAGCCTTAATGAAAAACTGTTTTTT. Amino acids: CASSASGSLNEKLFF.